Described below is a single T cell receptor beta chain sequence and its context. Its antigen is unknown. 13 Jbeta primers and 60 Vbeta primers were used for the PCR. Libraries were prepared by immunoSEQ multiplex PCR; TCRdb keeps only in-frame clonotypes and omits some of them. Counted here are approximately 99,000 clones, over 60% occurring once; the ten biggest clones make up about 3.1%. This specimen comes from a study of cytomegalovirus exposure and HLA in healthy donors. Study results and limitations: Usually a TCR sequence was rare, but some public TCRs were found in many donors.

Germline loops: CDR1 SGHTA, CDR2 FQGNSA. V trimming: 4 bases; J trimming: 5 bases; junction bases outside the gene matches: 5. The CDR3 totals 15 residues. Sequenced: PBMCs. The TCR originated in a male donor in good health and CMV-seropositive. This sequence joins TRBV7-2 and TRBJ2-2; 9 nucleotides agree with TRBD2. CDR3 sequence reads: CASSSSSGDTGELFF. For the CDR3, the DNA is TGTGCCAGCAGCTCCTCTAGCGGGGATACCGGGGAGCTGTTTTTT.